This passage covers 3 T cell receptor beta chains from one sample sequenced in a study of cytomegalovirus exposure and HLA in healthy donors. PCR primers comprised 60 Vbeta and 13 Jbeta primers. Sequencing was performed with immunoSEQ multiplex PCR; in TCRdb, only in-frame clones are kept and a portion is missing. The profile covers about 150,000 clones, with about three quarters appearing a single time and approximately 3.1% taken by the ten largest. Sequencing was done on a sample of PBMCs. The receptors come from a woman in her thirties or forties in good health and CMV-seronegative.

The V call is TRBV28, the J call TRBJ2-5; maybe TRBD2 (6 bases). Trimming removed 4 bases at V and 5 bases at J, with 20 bases between. The CDR3 totals 16 residues. Per germline, CDR1 MDHEN and CDR2 SYDVKM. The CDR3 nucleotides are TGTGCCAGCAGTTCCCGGTCGGGCGGGGAGTCGGAGACCCAGTACTTC. Protein: CASSSRSGGESETQYF.

The rearrangement links TRBV4-1 to TRBJ1-1, with D maybe TRBD1 (6 bases). Deletions cut 2 bases from V and 0 bases from J, with 10 bases between. This CDR3 has 15 residues. The germline V gene encodes CDR1 MGHRA and CDR2 YSYEKL. The CDR3 DNA reads TGCGCCAGCAGCCAACAGGACAGCTTGAACACTGAAGCTTTCTTT. Its protein product is CASSQQDSLNTEAFF.

CDR3 region: CASSLWELRLMNTEAFF. In DNA form, the CDR3 reads TGTGCCAGCAGCCTCTGGGAGCTACGACTCATGAACACTGAAGCTTTCTTT. J is TRBJ1-1 and V is TRBV5-5; no reliable D call. The CDR3 covers 17 residues. The V gene lost 4 bases and the J gene lost 0 bases, with 19 bases spanning the gap. The V gene's germline CDR1 is SGHKS and CDR2 YYEKEE (reference sequence).